This T cell receptor (beta chain) was identified in a study of T cells after yellow fever vaccination. Study-level findings and limits: A secondary response was less intense yet reached its peak sooner, at day 5 versus 15.

This clonotype appeared many times. Antigen unknown. A 5'RACE template-switching step, the method used to make TCR cDNA, added a universal primer site and UMIs. TCRdb fed the 5' RACE reads into MiXCR, producing one record per CDR3 protein. The sample records about 160,000 distinct CDR3 sequences, 5.5% to 7.5% being singletons. V lost 0 bases and J lost 3, with 18 bases in between. The CDR3 runs 17 residues. Germline V gene lookup returns CDR1 MNHEY and CDR2 SVGAGI. This sequence originates from a man between 18 and 35 years old who received the YFV17D yellow fever vaccine. The sample consisted of CD4+ T cells sorted from PBMCs, taken about 5 days after the first yellow fever vaccination. The rearrangement uses TRBV6-5 and TRBJ2-7; D gene ambiguous. The CDR3 is CASSYSPGPAEHYEQYF. CDR3 nucleotides: TGTGCCAGCAGTTACTCCCCCGGACCGGCTGAACACTACGAGCAGTACTTC.